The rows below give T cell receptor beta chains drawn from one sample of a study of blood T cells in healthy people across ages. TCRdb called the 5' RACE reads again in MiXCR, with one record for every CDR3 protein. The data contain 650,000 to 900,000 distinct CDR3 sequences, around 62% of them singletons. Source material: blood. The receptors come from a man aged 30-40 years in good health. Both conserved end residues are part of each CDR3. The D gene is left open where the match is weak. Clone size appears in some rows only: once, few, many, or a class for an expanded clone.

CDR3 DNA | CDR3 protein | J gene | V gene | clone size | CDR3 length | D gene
TGCAGCGTCGGGTTTCCCGAAGAGACCCAGTACTTC | CSVGFPEETQYF | TRBJ2-5 | TRBV29-1 | few | 12 | NA
TGTGCCAGCAGTTTACTAACGGTTGAAAAACTGTTTTTT | CASSLLTVEKLFF | TRBJ1-4 | TRBV28 | NA | 13 | NA
TGTGCCAGCAGTTCGGGACTGAGATCCTACGAGCAGTACTTC | CASSSGLRSYEQYF | TRBJ2-7 | TRBV7-9 | few | 14 | NA
TGTGCCAGCAAGGGGACAGGGAGGGGAAGTAAGGATCACAATGAGCAGTTCTTC | CASKGTGRGSKDHNEQFF | TRBJ2-1 | TRBV7-9 | NA | 18 | TRBD1
TGCAGTGCTAGGGAGGGACTCCCGTCCTACGAGCAGTACTTC | CSAREGLPSYEQYF | TRBJ2-7 | TRBV20-1 | NA | 14 | NA
TGTGCCAGCAGTTCCTCTAGCACAGATACGCAGTATTTT | CASSSSSTDTQYF | TRBJ2-3 | TRBV12-3/TRBV12-4 | many | 13 | NA
TGCAGCGGCGGAACAGGGGCGGGTGGCCACGAGCAGTACTTC | CSGGTGAGGHEQYF | TRBJ2-7 | TRBV29-1 | NA | 14 | TRBD1
TGCCGTGCTAGCGTGGGTTATAATTCACCCCTCCACTTT | CRASVGYNSPLHF | TRBJ1-6 | TRBV20-1 | NA | 13 | NA
TGCAGTGCTAGCAGGGACGACGAAAAACTGTTTTTT | CSASRDDEKLFF | TRBJ1-4 | TRBV20-1 | NA | 12 | NA
TGTGCCATCAGAGGACAGGGGGCTCGAGAGACCCAGTACTTC | CAIRGQGARETQYF | TRBJ2-5 | TRBV10-3 | NA | 14 | TRBD1
TGTGCCAGCAGCTTAGCAGCCGTTGAGCAGTTCTTC | CASSLAAVEQFF | TRBJ2-1 | TRBV7-9 | many | 12 | NA
TGCAGTGAAGCCAGGGGGCTTGGCGAGCAGTACTTC | CSEARGLGEQYF | TRBJ2-7 | TRBV20-1 | NA | 12 | TRBD1
TGTGCCAGCAGCTCGGGACGACCAGGTGGAAACACCATATATTTT | CASSSGRPGGNTIYF | TRBJ1-3 | TRBV7-2 | NA | 15 | NA
TGTGCCAGCAGCTATGGCCTAGGACAGTCCAATGAGCAGTTCTTC | CASSYGLGQSNEQFF | TRBJ2-1 | TRBV28 | NA | 15 | NA
TGCGCCAGCAGCCCAGAACTAGCGGGGGACTACAATGAGCAGTTCTTC | CASSPELAGDYNEQFF | TRBJ2-1 | TRBV5-1 | NA | 16 | TRBD2
TGTGCCAGCAGTTTGGTGGACGGGGGGCGAGGGACCCAGTACTTC | CASSLVDGGRGTQYF | TRBJ2-5 | TRBV12-3/TRBV12-4 | NA | 15 | NA
TGTGCCAGCAGTGAATGGGGCCTCGGCAATCAGCCCCAGCATTTT | CASSEWGLGNQPQHF | TRBJ1-5 | TRBV6-1 | NA | 15 | NA
TGTGCCAGCAGCTTAGCTGTTAGCGGACAAAACATTCAGTACTTC | CASSLAVSGQNIQYF | TRBJ2-4 | TRBV7-2 | NA | 15 | NA
TGCAGTGCTAGAGATGACAGGCTTTGGAGCAATCAGCCCCAGCATTTT | CSARDDRLWSNQPQHF | TRBJ1-5 | TRBV20-1 | NA | 16 | NA
TGCCTGGAGGGGGAGGTCCACTATGGCCACACCTTC | CLEGEVHYGHTF | TRBJ1-2 | TRBV7-9 | NA | 12 | NA
TGTGCCAGCAGCGTTAGACCTGGGGGCACAGATACGCAGTATTTT | CASSVRPGGTDTQYF | TRBJ2-3 | TRBV9 | NA | 15 | NA
TGTGCCAGCAGCAAAAGCGGCTACACAGATACGCAGTATTTT | CASSKSGYTDTQYF | TRBJ2-3 | TRBV6-2/TRBV6-3 | NA | 14 | NA
TGTGCCATCCGAACAGGGGCCCGCGAGCAGTACTTC | CAIRTGAREQYF | TRBJ2-7 | TRBV10-3 | once | 12 | TRBD1
TGCAGCGCTGAACAGGGGAAGGGCTATGGCTACACCTTC | CSAEQGKGYGYTF | TRBJ1-2 | TRBV29-1 | NA | 13 | TRBD1
TGCAGCGTTAGGGGGACGGACAATCAGCCCCAGCATTTT | CSVRGTDNQPQHF | TRBJ1-5 | TRBV29-1 | NA | 13 | NA
TGCAGTGCTCCCAAGCCAGGGGCCAATGAGCAGTTCTTC | CSAPKPGANEQFF | TRBJ2-1 | TRBV20-1 | NA | 13 | NA
TGTGCCAGCAGCTTAGGGGCCGGGGGCACCGGGGAGCTGTTTTTT | CASSLGAGGTGELFF | TRBJ2-2 | TRBV7-2 | NA | 15 | NA
TGTGCCACCAGTGACCCGGGACAGGGAGATGAAAAACTGTTTTTT | CATSDPGQGDEKLFF | TRBJ1-4 | TRBV24-1 | NA | 15 | TRBD1
TGTGCCATCAGAGGCGGGACAGGGGATGCCAATCAGCCCCAGCATTTT | CAIRGGTGDANQPQHF | TRBJ1-5 | TRBV10-3 | NA | 16 | TRBD1
TGTGCCAGCAGCTTGACAGCTGGCTATGGCTACACCTTC | CASSLTAGYGYTF | TRBJ1-2 | TRBV7-2 | many | 13 | NA
TGCGCCAGCAGCTTGGAGGGGGCAGGGGAGCAGTACTTC | CASSLEGAGEQYF | TRBJ2-7 | TRBV5-1 | NA | 13 | TRBD1
TGTGCCAGCAGGGGGGTAAATGAGCAGTTCTTC | CASRGVNEQFF | TRBJ2-1 | TRBV6-5 | NA | 11 | NA
TGTGCCAGCAGCTTAGTTGGGTTCTACAATGAGCAGTTCTTC | CASSLVGFYNEQFF | TRBJ2-1 | TRBV7-8 | NA | 14 | NA
TGTGCCAGCAGCTTTGACCTACAAAATTCACCCCTCCACTTT | CASSFDLQNSPLHF | TRBJ1-6 | TRBV7-9 | NA | 14 | NA
TGCAGTGCTTCCCCAATTCCGGACACTTTTGGGGCCAACGTCCTGACTTTC | CSASPIPDTFGANVLTF | TRBJ2-6 | TRBV20-1 | NA | 17 | NA
TGCGCCAGCAGCCCCGGGGGTTTTTCCTACAATGAGCAGTTCTTC | CASSPGGFSYNEQFF | TRBJ2-1 | TRBV4-1 | NA | 15 | NA
TGTGCCACCAGCCTCACGATAGGGTACGAGCAGTACTTC | CATSLTIGYEQYF | TRBJ2-7 | TRBV15 | NA | 13 | NA
TGCGCCAGCAGCTCCCCGCATCTTGCAGGGAATGGTTCGTACAATGAGCAGTTCTTC | CASSSPHLAGNGSYNEQFF | TRBJ2-1 | TRBV5-1 | NA | 19 | NA
TGCAGTGCTATCCCCGGGAGCGGCGGGGAGCAGTTCTTC | CSAIPGSGGEQFF | TRBJ2-1 | TRBV20-1 | NA | 13 | NA
TGTGCCAGCACCGACTATTCGAGGGAGACCCAGTTCTTC | CASTDYSRETQFF | TRBJ2-1 | TRBV7-9 | NA | 13 | NA
TGCGCCAGCAGCCCTCGGGGAGGTCAAGAGACCCAGTACTTC | CASSPRGGQETQYF | TRBJ2-5 | TRBV12-3/TRBV12-4 | many | 14 | NA
TGCAGTGCTTATCCGGGGGAGGCCACAGATACGCAGTATTTT | CSAYPGEATDTQYF | TRBJ2-3 | TRBV20-1 | many | 14 | NA
TGTGCCAGCAGGAGACAGGTGGCGGACACTGAAGCTTTCTTT | CASRRQVADTEAFF | TRBJ1-1 | TRBV12-3/TRBV12-4 | NA | 14 | NA
TGTGCCAGCAGCGACATTGGGAACTATGGCTACACCTTC | CASSDIGNYGYTF | TRBJ1-2 | TRBV9 | NA | 13 | NA
TGTGCCAGCAGCGGGGGGGACAGAGGAATGCCCCAGCATTTT | CASSGGDRGMPQHF | TRBJ1-5 | TRBV9 | NA | 14 | TRBD1